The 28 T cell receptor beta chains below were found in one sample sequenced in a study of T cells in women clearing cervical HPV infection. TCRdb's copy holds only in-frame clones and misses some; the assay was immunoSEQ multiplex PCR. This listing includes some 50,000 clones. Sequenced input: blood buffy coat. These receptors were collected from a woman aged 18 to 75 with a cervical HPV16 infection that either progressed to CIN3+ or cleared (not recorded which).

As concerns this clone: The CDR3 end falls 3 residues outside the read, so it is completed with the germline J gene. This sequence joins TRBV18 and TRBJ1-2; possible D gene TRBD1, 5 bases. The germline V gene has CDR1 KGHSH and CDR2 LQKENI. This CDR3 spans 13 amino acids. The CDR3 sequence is CASSGDRAYDYTF. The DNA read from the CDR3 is TGTGCCAGCTCCGGTGACAGAGCGTACGAC.

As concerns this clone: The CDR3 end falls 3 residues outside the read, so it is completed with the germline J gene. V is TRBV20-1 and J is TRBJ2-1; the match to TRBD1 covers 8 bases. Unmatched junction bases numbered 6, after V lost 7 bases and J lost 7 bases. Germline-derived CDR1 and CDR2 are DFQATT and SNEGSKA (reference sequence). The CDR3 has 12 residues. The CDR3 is CSVGQDGNEQFF. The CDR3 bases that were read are TGCAGTGTGGGACAGGATGGAAATGAG.

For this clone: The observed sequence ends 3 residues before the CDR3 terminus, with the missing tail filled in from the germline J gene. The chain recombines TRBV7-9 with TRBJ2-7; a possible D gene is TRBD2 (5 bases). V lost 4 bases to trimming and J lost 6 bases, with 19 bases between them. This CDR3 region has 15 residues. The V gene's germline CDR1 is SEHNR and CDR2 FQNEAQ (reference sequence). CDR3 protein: CASSSVEGHDAEQYF. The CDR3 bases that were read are TGTGCCAGCAGCTCGGTTGAGGGCCACGACGCCGAG.

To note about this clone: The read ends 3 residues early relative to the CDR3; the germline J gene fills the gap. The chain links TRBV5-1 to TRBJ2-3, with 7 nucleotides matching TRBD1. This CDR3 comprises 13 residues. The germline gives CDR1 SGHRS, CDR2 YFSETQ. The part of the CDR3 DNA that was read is TGCGCCAGCAGCTATACAGGGGAAGAGACG. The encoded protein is CASSYTGEET. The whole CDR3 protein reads CASSYTGEETQYF. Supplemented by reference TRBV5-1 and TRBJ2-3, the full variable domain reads KAGVTQTPRYLIKTRGQQVTLSCSPISGHRSVSWYQQTPGQGLQFLFEYFSETQRNKGNFPGRFSGRQFSNSRSEMNVSTLELGDSALYLCASSYTGEETQYFGPGTRLTVL.

The CDR3 protein is CASSGRGGSDTQYF. The DNA read from the CDR3 is TGTGCCAGCAGCGGAAGGGGGGGCTCGGATACG. V and J are TRBV7-3 and TRBJ2-3, with D possibly TRBD2 on 7 matching bases. Coverage ceases 3 residues before the CDR3 finishes, and the germline J gene fills in the end. Germline lookup yields CDR1 SGHTA and CDR2 FQGTGA. The CDR3 runs 14 residues. V lost 5 bases to trimming and J lost 6 bases, with 15 bases between them.

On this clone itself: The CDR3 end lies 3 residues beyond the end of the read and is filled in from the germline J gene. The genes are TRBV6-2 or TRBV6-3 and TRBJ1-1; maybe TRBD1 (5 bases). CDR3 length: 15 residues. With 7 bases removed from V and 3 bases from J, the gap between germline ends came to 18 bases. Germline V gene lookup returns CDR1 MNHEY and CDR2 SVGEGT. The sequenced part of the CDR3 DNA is TGTGCCAGCACCAAACGGACACCCTGGGACACTGAA. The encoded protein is CASTKRTPWDTE. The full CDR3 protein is CASTKRTPWDTEAFF.

CDR3 bases read: TGTGCCAGCTCACCAAACACTCTCGCGACACCTGCAAGCAATGAC. It is translated as CASSPNTLATPASND. The full CDR3 protein reads CASSPNTLATPASNDYTF. This chain connects TRBV18 to TRBJ1-2; no firm D call. The CDR3 end falls 3 residues outside the read, so it is completed with the germline J gene. The CDR3 runs 18 residues. Germline V gene sequence: CDR1 KGHSH, CDR2 LQKENI.

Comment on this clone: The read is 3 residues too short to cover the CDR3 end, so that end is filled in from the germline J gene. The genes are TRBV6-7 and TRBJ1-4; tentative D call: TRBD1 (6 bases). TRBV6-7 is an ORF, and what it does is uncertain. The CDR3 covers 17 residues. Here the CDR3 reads CASSYRRGGSGANVLFF. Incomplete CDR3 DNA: TGTGCCAGCAGTTACCGCCGCGGGGGCTCTGGGGCCAACGTA.

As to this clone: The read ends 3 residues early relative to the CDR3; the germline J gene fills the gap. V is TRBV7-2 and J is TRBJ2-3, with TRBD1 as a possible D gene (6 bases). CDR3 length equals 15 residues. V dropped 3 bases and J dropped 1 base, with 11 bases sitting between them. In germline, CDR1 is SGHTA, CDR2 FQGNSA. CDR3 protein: CASSFRGVGTDTQYF. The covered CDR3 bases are TGTGCCAGCAGCTTCAGGGGTGTTGGCACAGATACG.

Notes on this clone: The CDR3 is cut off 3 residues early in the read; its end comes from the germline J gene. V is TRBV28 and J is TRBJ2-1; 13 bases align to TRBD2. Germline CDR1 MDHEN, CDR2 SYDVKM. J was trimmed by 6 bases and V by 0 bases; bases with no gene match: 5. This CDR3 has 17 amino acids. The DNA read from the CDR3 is TGTGCCAGCAGTTTATGGGGGACTAGCGGGACAACCAATGAG. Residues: CASSLWGTSGTTNE. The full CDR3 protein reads CASSLWGTSGTTNEQFF.

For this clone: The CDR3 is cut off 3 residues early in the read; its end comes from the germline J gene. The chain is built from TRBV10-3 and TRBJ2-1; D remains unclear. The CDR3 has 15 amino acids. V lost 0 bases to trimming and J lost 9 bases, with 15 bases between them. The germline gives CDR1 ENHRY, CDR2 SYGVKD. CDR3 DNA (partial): TGTGCCATCAGTGAGTCACCGCAGATACAAATTGAG. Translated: CAISESPQIQIE. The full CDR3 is CAISESPQIQIEQFF.

The part of the CDR3 DNA that was read is TGTGCCAGCTCACCACCGCCCCCAGGCGAC. Encoded protein: CASSPPPPGD. The entire CDR3 protein is CASSPPPPGDYTF. The chain links TRBV18 to TRBJ1-2; D gene ambiguous. The sequenced fragment ends 3 residues before the CDR3 boundary, so the rest is inferred from the germline J gene. Germline assignment: CDR1 KGHSH and CDR2 LQKENI. The CDR3 has 13 amino acids.

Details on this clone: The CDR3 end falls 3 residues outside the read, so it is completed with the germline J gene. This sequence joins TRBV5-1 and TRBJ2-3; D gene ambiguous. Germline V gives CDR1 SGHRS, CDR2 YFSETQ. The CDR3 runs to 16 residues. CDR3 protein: CASSLDPQVVLETQYF. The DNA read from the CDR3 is TGCGCCAGCAGCCTGGACCCTCAGGTGGTGCTGGAGACG.

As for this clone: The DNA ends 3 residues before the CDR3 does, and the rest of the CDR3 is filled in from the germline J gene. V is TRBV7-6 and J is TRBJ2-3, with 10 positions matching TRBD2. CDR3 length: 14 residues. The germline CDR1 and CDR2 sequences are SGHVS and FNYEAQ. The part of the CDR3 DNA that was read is TGTGCCAGCCGACTAGCGGGCTACCAAGAGACG. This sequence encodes CASRLAGYQET. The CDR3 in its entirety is CASRLAGYQETQYF.

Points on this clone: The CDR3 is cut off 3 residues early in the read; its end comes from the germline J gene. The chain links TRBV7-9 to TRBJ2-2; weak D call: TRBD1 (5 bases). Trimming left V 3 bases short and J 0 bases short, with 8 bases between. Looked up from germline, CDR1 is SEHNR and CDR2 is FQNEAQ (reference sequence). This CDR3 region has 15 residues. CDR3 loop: CASSFGQANTGELFF. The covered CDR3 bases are TGTGCCAGCAGCTTTGGACAAGCGAACACCGGGGAG.

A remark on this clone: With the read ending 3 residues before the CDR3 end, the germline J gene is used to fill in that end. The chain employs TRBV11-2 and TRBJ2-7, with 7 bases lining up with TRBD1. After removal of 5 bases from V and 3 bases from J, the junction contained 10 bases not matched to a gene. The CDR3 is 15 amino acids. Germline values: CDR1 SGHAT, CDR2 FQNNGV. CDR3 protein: CASSPPGGQFYEQYF. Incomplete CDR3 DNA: TGTGCCAGCAGCCCCCCAGGGGGACAGTTCTACGAG.

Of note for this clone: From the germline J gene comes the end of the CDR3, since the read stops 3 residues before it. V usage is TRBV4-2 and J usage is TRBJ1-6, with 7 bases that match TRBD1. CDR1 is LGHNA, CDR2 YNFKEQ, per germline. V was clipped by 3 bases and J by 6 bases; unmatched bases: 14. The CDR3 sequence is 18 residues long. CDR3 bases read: TGTGCCAGCAGCCACTTAAACGAGGGACAGACGTTTAATTCACCC. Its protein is CASSHLNEGQTFNSP. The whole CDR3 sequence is CASSHLNEGQTFNSPLHF.

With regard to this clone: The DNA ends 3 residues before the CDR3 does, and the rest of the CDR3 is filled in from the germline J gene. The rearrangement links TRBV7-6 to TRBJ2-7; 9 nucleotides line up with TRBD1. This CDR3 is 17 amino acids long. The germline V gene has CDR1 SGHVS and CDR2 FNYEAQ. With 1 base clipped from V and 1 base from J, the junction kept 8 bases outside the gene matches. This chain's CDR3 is CASSLGPGQGKSYEQYF. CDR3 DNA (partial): TGTGCCAGCAGCTTAGGACCGGGACAGGGTAAATCCTACGAG.

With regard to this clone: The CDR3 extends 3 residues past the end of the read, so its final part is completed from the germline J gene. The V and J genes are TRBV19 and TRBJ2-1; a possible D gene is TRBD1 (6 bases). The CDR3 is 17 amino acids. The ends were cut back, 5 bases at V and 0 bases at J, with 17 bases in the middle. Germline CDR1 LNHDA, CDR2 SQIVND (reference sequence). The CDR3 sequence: CASSGGLDWSSYNEQFF. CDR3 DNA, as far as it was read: TGTGCCAGTAGTGGGGGCCTGGACTGGAGCTCCTACAATGAG.

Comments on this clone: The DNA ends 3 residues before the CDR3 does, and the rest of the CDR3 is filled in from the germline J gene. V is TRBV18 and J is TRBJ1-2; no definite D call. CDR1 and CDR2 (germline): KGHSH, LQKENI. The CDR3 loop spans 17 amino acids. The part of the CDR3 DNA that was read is TGTGCCAGCTCACCACTCTCCAGGCGGGGTGGTCAAGAGACC. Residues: CASSPLSRRGGQET. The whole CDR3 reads CASSPLSRRGGQETYTF.

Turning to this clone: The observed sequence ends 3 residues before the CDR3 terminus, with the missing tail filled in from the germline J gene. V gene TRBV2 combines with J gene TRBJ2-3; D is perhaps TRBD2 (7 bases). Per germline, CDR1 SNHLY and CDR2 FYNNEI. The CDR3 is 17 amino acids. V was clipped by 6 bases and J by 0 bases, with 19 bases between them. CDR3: CASRPINRGASTDTQYF. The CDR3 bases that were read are TGTGCCAGCAGACCCATCAACCGGGGGGCCAGCACAGATACG.

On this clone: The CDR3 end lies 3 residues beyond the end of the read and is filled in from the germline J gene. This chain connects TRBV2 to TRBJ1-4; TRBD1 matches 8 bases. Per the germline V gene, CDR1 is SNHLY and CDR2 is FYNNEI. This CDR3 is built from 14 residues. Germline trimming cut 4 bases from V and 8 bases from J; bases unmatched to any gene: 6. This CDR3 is CASSVRTGYEKLFF. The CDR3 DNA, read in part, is TGTGCCAGCAGTGTTCGGACAGGGTACGAAAAA.

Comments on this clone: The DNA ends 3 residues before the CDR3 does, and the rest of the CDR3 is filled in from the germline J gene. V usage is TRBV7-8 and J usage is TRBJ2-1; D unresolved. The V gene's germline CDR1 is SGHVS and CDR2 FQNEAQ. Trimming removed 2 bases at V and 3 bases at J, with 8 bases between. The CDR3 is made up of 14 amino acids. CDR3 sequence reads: CASSLHQDYNEQFF. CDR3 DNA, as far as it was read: TGTGCCAGCAGCTTACATCAGGACTACAATGAG. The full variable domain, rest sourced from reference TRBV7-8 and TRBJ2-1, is GAGVSQSPRYKVAKRGQDVALRCDPISGHVSLFWYQQALGQGPEFLTYFQNEAQLDKSGLPSDRFFAERPEGSVSTLKIQRTQQEDSAVYLCASSLHQDYNEQFFGPGTRLTVL.

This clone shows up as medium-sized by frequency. The DNA read from the CDR3 is TGCAGTGCTAGAGACCCGACAGATACG. It codes for CSARDPTDT. The entire CDR3 reads CSARDPTDTQYF. The chain has TRBV20-1 and TRBJ2-3, with D uncertain. The CDR3 extends 3 residues past the end of the read, so its final part is completed from the germline J gene. Germline V gives CDR1 DFQATT, CDR2 SNEGSKA (reference sequence). The CDR3 spans 12 residues. The V end was cut by 0 bases, the J end by 3 bases, with 4 bases between.

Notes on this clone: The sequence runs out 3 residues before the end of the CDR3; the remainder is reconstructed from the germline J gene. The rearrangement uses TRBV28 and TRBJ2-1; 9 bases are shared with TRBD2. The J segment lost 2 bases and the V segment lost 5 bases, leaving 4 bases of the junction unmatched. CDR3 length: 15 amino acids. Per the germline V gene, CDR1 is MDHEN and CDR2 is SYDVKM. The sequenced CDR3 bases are TGTGCCAGCAGTATCGCGGGGGGGCCCTACAATGAG. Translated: CASSIAGGPYNE. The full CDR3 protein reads CASSIAGGPYNEQFF.

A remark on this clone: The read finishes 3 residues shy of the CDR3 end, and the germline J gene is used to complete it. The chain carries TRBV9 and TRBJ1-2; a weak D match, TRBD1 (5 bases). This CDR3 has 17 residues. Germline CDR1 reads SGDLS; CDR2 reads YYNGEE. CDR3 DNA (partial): TGTGCCAGCAGCGTAGGGATCTCAGGGATGGGTTACAATGAG. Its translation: CASSVGISGMGYNE. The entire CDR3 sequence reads CASSVGISGMGYNEYTF.

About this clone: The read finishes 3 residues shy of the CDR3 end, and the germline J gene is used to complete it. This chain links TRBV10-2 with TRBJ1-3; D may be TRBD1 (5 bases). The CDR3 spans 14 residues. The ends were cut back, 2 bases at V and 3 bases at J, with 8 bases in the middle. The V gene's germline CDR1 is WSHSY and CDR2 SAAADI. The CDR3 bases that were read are TGCGCCAGCAGTGAGGCGGGGGATGGAAACACC. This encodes CASSEAGDGNT. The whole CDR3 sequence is CASSEAGDGNTIYF.

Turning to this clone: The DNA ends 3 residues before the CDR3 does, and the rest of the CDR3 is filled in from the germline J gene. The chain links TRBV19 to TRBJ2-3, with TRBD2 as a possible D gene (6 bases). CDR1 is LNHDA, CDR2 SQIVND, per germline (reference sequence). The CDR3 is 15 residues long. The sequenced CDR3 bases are TGTGCCAGTAGTATGGGGGGTTCCAGCAATCAGCCG. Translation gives CASSMGGSSNQP. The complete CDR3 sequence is CASSMGGSSNQPQYF.